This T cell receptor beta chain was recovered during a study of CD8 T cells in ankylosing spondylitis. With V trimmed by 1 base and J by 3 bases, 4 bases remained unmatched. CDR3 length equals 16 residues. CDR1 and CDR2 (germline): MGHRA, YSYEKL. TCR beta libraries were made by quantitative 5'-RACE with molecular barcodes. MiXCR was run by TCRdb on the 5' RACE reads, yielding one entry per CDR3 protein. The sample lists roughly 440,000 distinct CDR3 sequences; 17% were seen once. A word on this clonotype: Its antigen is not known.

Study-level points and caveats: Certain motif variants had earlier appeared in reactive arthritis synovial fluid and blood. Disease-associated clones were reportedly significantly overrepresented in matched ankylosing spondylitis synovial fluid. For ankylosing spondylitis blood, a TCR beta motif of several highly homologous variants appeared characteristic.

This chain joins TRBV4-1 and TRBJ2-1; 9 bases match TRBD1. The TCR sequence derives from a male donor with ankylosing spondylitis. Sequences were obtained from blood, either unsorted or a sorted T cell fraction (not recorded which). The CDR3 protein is CASSQGGTGNYNEQFF. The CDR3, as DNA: TGCGCCAGCAGCCAAGGCGGGACAGGGAACTACAATGAGCAGTTCTTC.